A single sample gave rise to the 21 T cell receptor beta chains below, sequenced in a study of identical twins. Using its own MiXCR run on the 5' RACE reads, TCRdb lists one record per CDR3 protein. Of some 330,000 distinct CDR3 sequences in the sample, 9% are singletons; the top ten hold about 8.1%. Material for sequencing was naive T cells sorted from blood. These receptors originate from a woman between 45 and 60 years old in good health.

The chain joins TRBV15 to TRBJ2-7; D is unclear. V was cut by 0 bases and J by 4 bases, with 7 bases left in between. CDR1 is LNHNV and CDR2 is YYDKDF in the germline V gene (reference sequence). CDR3 size: 13 residues. CDR3: CATSRESRYEQYF. The CDR3 coding sequence is TGTGCCACCAGCAGAGAGAGCCGGTACGAGCAGTACTTC. Full variable domain (remainder filled in from reference TRBV15 and TRBJ2-7): DAMVIQNPRYQVTQFGKPVTLSCSQTLNHNVMYWYQQKSSQAPKLLFHYYDKDFNNEADTPDNFQSRRPNTSFCFLDIRSPGLGDTAMYLCATSRESRYEQYFGPGTRLTVT.

In this sample, this clonotype turned up a few times. The genes are TRBV6-1 and TRBJ1-5; a weak D match, TRBD1 (5 bases). The germline V gene encodes CDR1 MNHNS and CDR2 SASEGT. CDR3 size: 14 residues. V lost 2 bases to trimming and J lost 4 bases, with 9 bases between them. CDR3: CASSEWAGNQPQHF. CDR3 coding DNA: TGTGCCAGCAGTGAATGGGCAGGGAATCAGCCCCAGCATTTT.

This clonotype was counted at least ten times. The V and J genes are TRBV10-3 and TRBJ2-5; 12 positions match TRBD1. CDR1 and CDR2 (germline): ENHRY, SYGVKD. Trimming cost V 6 bases and J 9 bases; bases outside gene matches: 11. This CDR3 spans 15 amino acids. CDR3 residues: CAIRNLPGQGAAQYF. For the CDR3, the DNA is TGTGCCATCAGGAACCTACCGGGACAGGGGGCGGCCCAGTACTTC.

The genes are TRBV29-1 and TRBJ2-3; 9 nucleotides align to TRBD2. The germline V gene has CDR1 SQVTM and CDR2 ANQGSEA. The CDR3 has 13 residues. J gave up 6 bases and V 6 bases, and 7 bases lay outside the gene matches. The CDR3 DNA reads TGCAGCGTGCATGCGGGAGGGTCGGATACGCAGTATTTT. Translation gives CSVHAGGSDTQYF.

The rearrangement uses TRBV13 and TRBJ2-7; 8 bases agree with TRBD2. Germline V gene sequence: CDR1 PRHDT, CDR2 FYEKMQ (reference sequence). Trimming cost V 5 bases and J 3 bases; bases outside gene matches: 12. CDR3 size: 16 residues. The CDR3, as DNA: TGTGCCAGCAGCCCCGCGGGGGCGGGAGGCCGCTACGAGCAGTACTTC. Its protein is CASSPAGAGGRYEQYF.

In its sample, this clonotype was seen a few times. The chain employs TRBV18 and TRBJ1-1, with unresolved D. Deletions cut 6 bases from V and 1 base from J, with 9 bases between. Germline CDR1 is KGHSH and CDR2 is LQKENI. The CDR3 runs to 13 residues. This chain's CDR3 is CASSSSRNTEAFF. In DNA, the CDR3 is TGTGCCAGCTCCTCTAGCCGGAACACTGAAGCTTTCTTT.

Note on this clonotype: This may be a read error, as it is one base from a much larger clone. The chain employs TRBV6-4 and TRBJ2-1; 7 bases map to TRBD2. Germline-derived CDR1 and CDR2 are MRHNA and SNTAGT. CDR3 length: 15 amino acids. This chain's CDR3 is CASSPFTGGVDDQFF. Here the CDR3 DNA reads TGTGCCAGCAGTCCCTTTACGGGAGGTGTGGATGACCAGTTCTTC.

Only a few counts were recorded for this clonotype. The chain is built from TRBV6-6 and TRBJ1-2; D is unclear. In germline, CDR1 is MNHNY, CDR2 SVGAGI (reference sequence). The CDR3 has 14 amino acids. V was pared by 2 bases and J by 5 bases, with 12 bases between. The CDR3 region is CASSYRKRRYGYTF. DNA for the CDR3: TGTGCCAGCAGTTACCGAAAGCGGCGATATGGCTACACCTTC.

This clonotype was seen repeatedly, ten times or more. The rearrangement links TRBV29-1 to TRBJ1-4; TRBD1 is a possible D gene (6 bases). From germline, CDR1 is SQVTM and CDR2 ANQGSEA. The CDR3 has 13 amino acids. V dropped 7 bases and J dropped 8 bases, with 17 bases sitting between them. CDR3 nucleotides: TGCAGCGCCTTGACCGACGACAGGGAAAAACTGTTTTTT. Amino acid sequence: CSALTDDREKLFF.

This clonotype was recorded a few times. The chain uses TRBV10-2 and TRBJ2-1, with 10 positions matching TRBD2. Trimming cost V 4 bases and J 4 bases; bases outside gene matches: 4. The length of the CDR3 is 15 residues. Germline CDR1 is WSHSY and CDR2 is SAAADI. The CDR3 here is CASSGEREGYNEQFF. In DNA, the CDR3 is TGCGCCAGCAGTGGAGAGCGGGAGGGGTACAATGAGCAGTTCTTC.

This chain connects TRBV7-8 to TRBJ2-4, with 8 bases lining up with TRBD1. The CDR3 consists of 19 residues. Germline V gives CDR1 SGHVS, CDR2 FQNEAQ. V dropped 5 bases and J dropped 0; count of bases not matched to a gene: 15. CDR3 residues: CASSMEGTGPPLAKNIQYF. The CDR3 DNA follows: TGTGCCAGCAGCATGGAGGGGACAGGTCCCCCCTTAGCCAAAAACATTCAGTACTTC.

The chain recombines TRBV3-1 with TRBJ2-1; 16 nucleotides agree with TRBD2. Trimming at V came to 1 base and at J to 8 bases, leaving 11 bases not matched to a gene. The CDR3 runs to 19 residues. Germline assignment: CDR1 LGHDT and CDR2 YNNKEL (reference sequence). CDR3 DNA: TGTGCCAGCAGCCAAGGGGGCGGGACTAGCGGGAGGGCCAAGTATGAGCAGTTCTTC. It is translated as CASSQGGGTSGRAKYEQFF.

This chain joins TRBV5-1 and TRBJ2-7, with D maybe TRBD1 (7 bases). Deletions cut 3 bases from V and 6 bases from J, with 13 bases between. Per germline, CDR1 SGHRS and CDR2 YFSETQ. CDR3 length: 13 residues. CDR3 sequence: CASSSGDSGEQYF. The CDR3 nucleotides read TGCGCCAGCAGCTCGGGGGACAGTGGCGAGCAGTACTTC. The whole variable domain, filled in from reference TRBV5-1 and TRBJ2-7, reads KAGVTQTPRYLIKTRGQQVTLSCSPISGHRSVSWYQQTPGQGLQFLFEYFSETQRNKGNFPGRFSGRQFSNSRSEMNVSTLELGDSALYLCASSSGDSGEQYFGPGTRLTVT.

The sample holds a few counts of this clonotype. This CDR3 is CSARDMAGNTEAFF. In DNA form, the CDR3 reads TGCAGTGCTAGAGATATGGCCGGGAACACTGAAGCTTTCTTT. The chain is built from TRBV20-1 and TRBJ1-1; D gene uncertain. The germline gives CDR1 DFQATT, CDR2 SNEGSKA (reference sequence). This CDR3 comprises 14 residues. V dropped 0 bases and J dropped 1 base, with 9 bases sitting between them.

The chain links TRBV6-9 to TRBJ2-5, with a weak D call TRBD1 (6 bases). The CDR3 is made up of 16 amino acids. Germline loops: CDR1 MNHGY, CDR2 SVAAGI. Trimming took 2 bases from V and 2 from J, leaving 15 bases between them. The CDR3 DNA reads as TGTGCCAGCAGTTATCCGGGACAATCAACGCAAGAGACCCAGTACTTC. The encoded protein is CASSYPGQSTQETQYF.

V gene TRBV25-1 combines with J gene TRBJ2-5; D is undetermined. Trimming pared 1 base from V and 3 bases from J, leaving 6 bases between. CDR3 length equals 13 residues. Germline CDR1 reads MGHDK; CDR2 reads SYGVNS. The CDR3 DNA reads TGTGCCAGCAGTGAATTCTGGGAAGAGACCCAGTACTTC. As protein: CASSEFWEETQYF.

The table lists this clonotype with many counts. V is TRBV27 and J is TRBJ1-5; D is perhaps TRBD1 (6 bases). This CDR3 spans 14 amino acids. Germline V lookup: CDR1 MNHEY, CDR2 SMNVEV (reference sequence). Between the trimmed V and J ends, which lost 4 bases and 6 bases, there was a span of 13 bases. Here the CDR3 DNA reads TGTGCCAGCAGTTCTCAGGGGTCTAGTCAGCCCCAGCATTTT. Translated: CASSSQGSSQPQHF.

V and J are TRBV21-1 and TRBJ2-6. TRBV21-1 is noted as a pseudogene. The CDR3 spans 16 residues. The chain's CDR3 is CASSKGDNSGANVLTF. DNA of the CDR3: TGTGCCAGCAGCAAAGGCGATAACTCTGGGGCCAACGTCCTGACTTTC.

This clonotype was seen a handful of times. The chain links TRBV20-1 to TRBJ2-5; 9 bases align to TRBD2. The germline CDR1 and CDR2 sequences are DFQATT and SNEGSKA (reference sequence). CDR3 length: 14 amino acids. The junction had 7 bases not matched to a gene; V was cut back by 4 bases and J by 4 bases. CDR3 loop: CSANPGLAGETQYF. CDR3 DNA sequence: TGCAGTGCTAACCCGGGACTAGCAGGAGAGACCCAGTACTTC.

The rearrangement uses TRBV9 and TRBJ1-6, with D hard to call. V was trimmed by 4 bases and J by 0 bases, leaving 8 bases between them. Germline lookup yields CDR1 SGDLS and CDR2 YYNGEE. The CDR3 loop spans 15 amino acids. DNA for the CDR3: TGTGCCAGCAGCTTCGGGATCTCCTATAATTCACCCCTCCACTTT. Encoded protein: CASSFGISYNSPLHF.

This clonotype has a handful of counts. V usage is TRBV19 and J usage is TRBJ2-7; the match to TRBD1 covers 8 bases. This CDR3 is built from 13 residues. Germline V lookup: CDR1 LNHDA, CDR2 SQIVND (reference sequence). Germline trimming cut 9 bases from V and 1 base from J; bases unmatched to any gene: 5. The CDR3 is CASRQGFSYEQYV. The CDR3 coding sequence is TGTGCCAGCAGACAGGGGTTTTCCTACGAGCAGTACGTC.